This TCR beta chain was identified during a study of blood T cells in healthy people across ages. Points from the study as a whole: Investigators treated diversity estimates from one million T cells as underestimates. Older age coincided with a roughly linear decline in TCR beta diversity per million T cells. Using unsorted PBMCs precluded a conclusive naive versus antigen-experienced comparison.

The CDR3 loop spans 13 amino acids. V lost 1 base and J lost 2, with 8 bases in between. Germline CDR1 reads DFQATT; CDR2 reads SNEGSKA (reference sequence). Combining a sample-barcoded 5' primer with a J-beta primer mix, a second PCR ran for roughly 6 to 12 cycles. TCRdb passed the 5' RACE reads through MiXCR, listing each CDR3 protein once. The table shows over 600,000 distinct CDR3 sequences, with roughly 43% occurring only once. Remarks on this clonotype: Antigen specificity is unknown.

The chain is built from TRBV20-1 and TRBJ2-5; D unresolved. This clonotype was sampled from a man at least 80 years old in good health. The specimen was blood. The CDR3 region has the DNA TGCAGTGCTAGAGGGGAACTACAAGAGACCCAGTACTTC. Translating gives CSARGELQETQYF.